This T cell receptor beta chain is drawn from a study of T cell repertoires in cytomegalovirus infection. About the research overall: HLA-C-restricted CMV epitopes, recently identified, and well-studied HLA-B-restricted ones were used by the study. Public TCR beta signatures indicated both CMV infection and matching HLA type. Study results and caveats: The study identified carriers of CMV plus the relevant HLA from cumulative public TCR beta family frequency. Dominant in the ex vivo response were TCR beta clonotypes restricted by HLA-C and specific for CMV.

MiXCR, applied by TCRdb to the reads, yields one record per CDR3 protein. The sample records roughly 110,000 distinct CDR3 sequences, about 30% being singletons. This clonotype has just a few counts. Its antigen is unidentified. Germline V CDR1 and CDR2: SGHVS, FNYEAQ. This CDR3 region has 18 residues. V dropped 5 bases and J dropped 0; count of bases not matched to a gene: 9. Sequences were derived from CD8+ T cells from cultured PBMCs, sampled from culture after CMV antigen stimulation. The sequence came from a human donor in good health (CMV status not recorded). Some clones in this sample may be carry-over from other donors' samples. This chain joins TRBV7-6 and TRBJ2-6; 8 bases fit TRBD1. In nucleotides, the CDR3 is TGTGCCAGCAGCCCCGGACAGGGTCCTCTCTCTGGGGCCAACGTCCTGACTTTC. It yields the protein CASSPGQGPLSGANVLTF. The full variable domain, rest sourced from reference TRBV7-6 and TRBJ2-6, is GAGVSQSPRYKVTKRGQDVALRCDPISGHVSLYWYRQALGQGPEFLTYFNYEAQQDKSGLPNDRFSAERPEGSISTLTIQRTEQRDSAMYRCASSPGQGPLSGANVLTFGAGSRLTVL.